These T cell receptor beta chains were read from a single sample in a study of CXCR3 chemokines and chemotherapy response in bladder cancer. One entry per CDR3 protein, called by TCRdb with MiXCR from the PCR reads. The profile shows more than 10,000 distinct CDR3 sequences, roughly an eighth of them singletons. This specimen was acquired from a patient whose treatment included neoadjuvant chemotherapy. The receptors here all came from a human donor with bladder cancer that did not respond to neoadjuvant chemotherapy. The CDR3 runs from the conserved cysteine through the conserved F or W. D genes are given only for firm matches. Not all rows give a size; the values are once, few, many and, for expanded clones, a class.

V: TRBV19
D: TRBD1
size: many
J: TRBJ2-6
DNA: TGTGCCAGTAAATCCCGGACAGGGACCTCTGGGGCCAACGTCCTGACTTTC
CDR3: CASKSRTGTSGANVLTF

V: TRBV15
D: .
size: many
J: TRBJ2-7
DNA: TGTGCCACCAGCAGAGACAGAAGCTCCTACGAGCAGTACTTC
CDR3: CATSRDRSSYEQYF

V: TRBV6-2/TRBV6-3
D: TRBD1
size: .
J: TRBJ2-7
DNA: TGTGCCAGCAGTTATCTTCGAGGGACAGGGGGCCAGCAGTACTTC
CDR3: CASSYLRGTGGQQYF

V: TRBV19
D: .
size: many
J: TRBJ2-3
DNA: TGTGCCAGTAGTATAGCCCCGGACAGCACAGATACGCAGTATTTT
CDR3: CASSIAPDSTDTQYF

V: TRBV27
D: .
size: many
J: TRBJ2-7
DNA: TGTGCCAGCAGTTTAATGTCCGGGAGCTCCTACGAGCAGTACTTC
CDR3: CASSLMSGSSYEQYF

V: TRBV5-4
D: .
size: few
J: TRBJ2-3
DNA: TGTGCCAGCAGCCCCGACTCCGGGGCAGATACGCAGTATTTT
CDR3: CASSPDSGADTQYF

V: TRBV19
D: .
size: many
J: TRBJ1-1
DNA: TGTGCCAGTCTCAGGGGGAACACTGAAGCTTTCTTT
CDR3: CASLRGNTEAFF

V: TRBV10-3
D: .
size: medium-sized
J: TRBJ1-1
DNA: TGTGCCATCAGTGAGTCCACGCGGAGGACTGAAGCTTTCTTT
CDR3: CAISESTRRTEAFF

V: TRBV6-6
D: .
size: many
J: TRBJ1-1
DNA: TGTGCCAGCAGTCCAGGGACAAGGGGGAACACTGAAGCTTTCTTT
CDR3: CASSPGTRGNTEAFF

V: TRBV7-2
D: .
size: many
J: TRBJ2-5
DNA: TGTGCCAGCAGCCCAAGGGAGGCGGAGACCCAGTACTTC
CDR3: CASSPREAETQYF

V: TRBV12-5
D: .
size: many
J: TRBJ1-3
DNA: TGTGCTAGTGGTTGGGCAGACGGAAACACCATATATTTT
CDR3: CASGWADGNTIYF

V: TRBV6-6
D: .
size: many
J: TRBJ2-7
DNA: TGTGCCAGCACCACGCAGGATAGGGCTAACGAGCAGTACTTC
CDR3: CASTTQDRANEQYF

V: TRBV5-4
D: .
size: many
J: TRBJ1-1
DNA: TGTGCCAGCAGCTTGAATCTGGGTGAAGCTTTCTTT
CDR3: CASSLNLGEAFF

V: TRBV12-3/TRBV12-4
D: .
size: few
J: TRBJ2-4
DNA: TGTGCCAGCATCCACCCGGAGAGGAGCGGACCTTCAATAGCCAAAAACATTCAGTACTTC
CDR3: CASIHPERSGPSIAKNIQYF

V: TRBV27
D: .
size: medium-sized
J: TRBJ2-1
DNA: TGTGCCAGCAGTTTAGCGGGCGTATCCTACAATGAGCAGTTCTTC
CDR3: CASSLAGVSYNEQFF

V: TRBV19
D: TRBD1
size: many
J: TRBJ1-2
DNA: TGTGCCAGTAGTAGGACAGGCGATAACTATGGCTACACCTTC
CDR3: CASSRTGDNYGYTF

V: TRBV5-4
D: TRBD2
size: many
J: TRBJ2-7
DNA: TGTGCCAGCAGCTTGGAGCTAGCGGGCAACGAGCAGTACTTC
CDR3: CASSLELAGNEQYF

V: TRBV4-1
D: TRBD1
size: .
J: TRBJ2-3
DNA: TGCGCCAGCAGCCAAGAATTGGGACAGGGTACAGATACGCAGTATTTT
CDR3: CASSQELGQGTDTQYF

V: TRBV19
D: .
size: many
J: TRBJ2-2
DNA: TGTGCCAGTAGTATAGTGGCGGGGATGAACACCGGGGAGCTGTTTTTT
CDR3: CASSIVAGMNTGELFF

V: TRBV29-1
D: .
size: many
J: TRBJ2-2
DNA: TGCAGCGTTGAAAGCCCCAACGCCGGGGAGCTGTTTTTT
CDR3: CSVESPNAGELFF

V: TRBV6-1
D: .
size: many
J: TRBJ1-2
DNA: TGTGCCAGCAGTGAAGGAGGGTTCTATGGCTACACCTTC
CDR3: CASSEGGFYGYTF

V: TRBV18
D: .
size: many
J: TRBJ2-7
DNA: TGTGCCAGCTCACCAGAGGAGTACGAGCAGTACTTC
CDR3: CASSPEEYEQYF

V: TRBV6-5
D: TRBD1
size: many
J: TRBJ2-7
DNA: TGTGCCAGTGCCGGGACAGCATCCTACGAGCAGTACTTC
CDR3: CASAGTASYEQYF

V: TRBV7-2
D: .
size: medium-sized
J: TRBJ2-3
DNA: TGTGCCAGCAGCTTAGATGGACGGACCACAGATACGCAGTATTTT
CDR3: CASSLDGRTTDTQYF

V: TRBV9
D: TRBD2
size: few
J: TRBJ2-3
DNA: TGTGCCAGCAGCGTAGGGGTCCTAGCGGGAGATGCAGATACGCAGTATTTT
CDR3: CASSVGVLAGDADTQYF

V: TRBV19
D: TRBD1
size: many
J: TRBJ2-7
DNA: TGTGCCACGGGACAGGGAATCTACGAGCAGTACTTC
CDR3: CATGQGIYEQYF

V: TRBV7-2
D: TRBD2
size: many
J: TRBJ2-2
DNA: TGTGCCAGCAGCCCCCGGACTAGCGGGGGTTCGGAGCTGTTTTTT
CDR3: CASSPRTSGGSELFF

V: TRBV5-5
D: TRBD1
size: .
J: TRBJ1-1
DNA: TGTGCCAGCAGCTTGGTCGGGACAGTGAACACTGAAGCTTTCTTT
CDR3: CASSLVGTVNTEAFF

V: TRBV19
D: .
size: many
J: TRBJ2-2
DNA: TGTGCCACCCCGGACCCCCGGAACACCGGGGAGCTGTTTTTT
CDR3: CATPDPRNTGELFF

V: TRBV19
D: .
size: many
J: TRBJ1-5
DNA: TGTGCCAGTAGTACCCTGGGGGGGATTCGGCAGCCCCAGCATTTT
CDR3: CASSTLGGIRQPQHF

V: TRBV19
D: .
size: many
J: TRBJ1-1
DNA: TGTGCCACCTACGGGGGGGCCCGTCAAGCTTTCTTT
CDR3: CATYGGARQAFF

V: TRBV29-1
D: .
size: many
J: TRBJ1-2
DNA: TGCAGCGTAGGGACCCCGAGTATAGGTGGCTACACCTTC
CDR3: CSVGTPSIGGYTF

V: TRBV28
D: TRBD2
size: many
J: TRBJ2-5
DNA: TGTGCCAGCAGTTCCCGAGGACTAGCGGGAGGAGAGACCCAGTACTTC
CDR3: CASSSRGLAGGETQYF

V: TRBV6-5
D: TRBD1
size: many
J: TRBJ1-2
DNA: TGTGCCAGCAGTCGCGACCGGGACAGGGGGTTTTCCTACACCTTC
CDR3: CASSRDRDRGFSYTF

V: TRBV10-3
D: .
size: many
J: TRBJ1-1
DNA: TGTGCCATCAGTGGAGGAGGGAACACTGAAGCTTTCTTT
CDR3: CAISGGGNTEAFF

V: TRBV7-2
D: TRBD1
size: medium-sized
J: TRBJ2-3
DNA: TGTGCCAGCAGCCTCGCAGGGACAGGGGCGGGGGATACGCAGTATTTT
CDR3: CASSLAGTGAGDTQYF

V: TRBV7-9
D: TRBD1
size: few
J: TRBJ2-5
DNA: TGTGCCAGCAGCGAAACAGGGGCTGGTGAGACCCAGTACTTC
CDR3: CASSETGAGETQYF

V: TRBV11-1
D: TRBD1
size: many
J: TRBJ2-3
DNA: TGTGCCAGCAGCAAAGGGGGCGGGTCGGGGTCAGATACGCAGTATTTT
CDR3: CASSKGGGSGSDTQYF

V: TRBV20-1
D: TRBD2
size: few
J: TRBJ2-1
DNA: TGCAGTGCTTCTGGGACTAGAGCTTTCAATGAGCAGTTCTTC
CDR3: CSASGTRAFNEQFF